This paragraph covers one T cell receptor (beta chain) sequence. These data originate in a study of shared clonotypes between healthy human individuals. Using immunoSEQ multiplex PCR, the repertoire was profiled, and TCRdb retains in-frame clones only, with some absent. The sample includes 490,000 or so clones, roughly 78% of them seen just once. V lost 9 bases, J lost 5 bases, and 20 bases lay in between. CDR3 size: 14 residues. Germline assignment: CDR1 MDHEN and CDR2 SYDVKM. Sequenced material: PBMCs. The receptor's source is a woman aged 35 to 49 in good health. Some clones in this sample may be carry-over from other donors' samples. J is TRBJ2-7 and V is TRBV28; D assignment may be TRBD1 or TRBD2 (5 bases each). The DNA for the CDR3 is TGTGCCAGTACAGGACTTCCCGAAAATAACGAGCAGTACTTC. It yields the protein CASTGLPENNEQYF.